This entry lists 30 T cell receptor beta chains sequenced from one sample in a study of T-cell reconstitution after alpha-beta-depleted transplantation in children. The TCRbeta library was prepared with unique molecular identifiers. TCRdb recomputed calls from the PCR reads with MiXCR, one row per CDR3 protein. The sample shows 200,000 to 300,000 distinct CDR3 sequences, roughly 23% of them seen only once. The source material was PBMCs, sampled before TCRalphabeta/CD19-depleted stem cell transplant. These receptors all come from a girl aged 2 to 9 with Fanconi anemia, due to receive a stem cell transplant.

This clonotype was recorded many times. The gene calls are TRBV4-2 and TRBJ1-3; no definite D call. Trimming left V 0 bases short and J 3 bases short, with 12 bases between. The germline gives CDR1 LGHNA, CDR2 YNFKEQ. CDR3 length equals 16 residues. CDR3 residues: CASSQDLASFGNTIYF. The CDR3 DNA sequence: TGTGCCAGCAGCCAAGATCTAGCGAGCTTTGGAAACACCATATATTTT.

This clonotype was detected ten times or more. The CDR3, as DNA: TGTGCCAGCAGCTTGGGAGCACCTTACACCGGGGAGCTGTTTTTT. Its translation is CASSLGAPYTGELFF. This chain links TRBV5-4 with TRBJ2-2; D gene uncertain. CDR3 size: 15 residues. The ends were cut back, 0 bases at V and 3 bases at J, with 9 bases in the middle. In germline, CDR1 is SGHNT, CDR2 YYREEE (reference sequence).

This chain links TRBV29-1 with TRBJ2-3; no firm D call. Per the germline V gene, CDR1 is SQVTM and CDR2 is ANQGSEA. The CDR3 spans 13 residues. Trimming took 3 bases from V and 4 from J, leaving 11 bases between them. The DNA of the CDR3 is TGCAGCGTTGAGGTGCAGTCCGCAGATACGCAGTATTTT. This sequence encodes CSVEVQSADTQYF.

The J gene is TRBJ1-4, the V gene TRBV29-1; D not certain. Germline V gene lookup returns CDR1 SQVTM and CDR2 ANQGSEA. The CDR3 is 12 amino acids. V gave up 7 bases and J gave up 8 bases, with 14 bases separating them. CDR3 loop: CSASDPGEKLFF. The DNA for the CDR3 is TGCAGCGCCTCGGACCCGGGCGAAAAACTGTTTTTT.

This clonotype was observed a few times. This sequence joins TRBV10-1 and TRBJ2-7; 10 bases match TRBD2. CDR1 and CDR2 from the germline V gene are WNHNN and SYGVQD (reference sequence). The CDR3 is made up of 15 amino acids. Trimming cost V 6 bases and J 3 bases; bases outside gene matches: 8. CDR3 region: CASSMGLAGVYEQYF. In DNA form, the CDR3 reads TGCGCCAGCAGCATGGGGCTAGCGGGAGTCTACGAGCAGTACTTC.

The gene calls are TRBV6-5 and TRBJ2-3; D gene uncertain. The CDR3 loop spans 14 amino acids. CDR1 MNHEY and CDR2 SVGAGI come from the germline V gene. Trimming took off 5 bases at V and 2 bases at J, with 11 bases between the two ends. The CDR3 loop is CASSSSPATDTQYF. CDR3 DNA sequence: TGTGCCAGCAGTAGCTCGCCAGCCACAGATACGCAGTATTTT.

This clonotype showed up many times. This chain uses TRBV20-1 with TRBJ2-7; 10 nucleotides match TRBD1. Germline V gene lookup returns CDR1 DFQATT and CDR2 SNEGSKA (reference sequence). V trimming: 5 bases; J trimming: 4 bases; junction bases outside the gene matches: 5. There are 13 residues in the CDR3. CDR3 sequence (DNA): TGCAGTGCTTTCCGGGACAGGGGTTACGAGCAGTACTTC. Translating it yields CSAFRDRGYEQYF.

The V gene is TRBV9, the J gene TRBJ2-7; the D is unclear. This CDR3 has 14 residues. With 0 bases removed from V and 3 bases from J, the gap between germline ends came to 10 bases. Germline assignment: CDR1 SGDLS and CDR2 YYNGEE. The DNA of the CDR3 is TGTGCCAGCAGCGTAGGACCGAAAAGCTACGAGCAGTACTTC. Its translation is CASSVGPKSYEQYF.

This clonotype was seen a handful of times. The CDR3 nucleotides are TGTGCCAGCAGCCAAGCGGATGAGACCCAGTACTTC. Its protein product is CASSQADETQYF. The chain combines TRBV4-2 with TRBJ2-5; unclear D gene. This CDR3 spans 12 amino acids. Trimming left V 1 base short and J 5 bases short, with 5 bases between. Germline values: CDR1 LGHNA, CDR2 YNFKEQ.

This clonotype was observed at least ten times. The chain combines TRBV12-3 or TRBV12-4 with TRBJ2-2; D may be TRBD1 or TRBD2 (5 bases each). Between the trimmed V and J ends, which lost 5 bases and 3 bases, there was a span of 25 bases. CDR3 length: 19 amino acids. CDR3: CASSLSRLGTVKHTGELFF. The CDR3 DNA follows: TGTGCCAGCAGTCTCTCGCGGCTGGGGACGGTCAAACACACCGGGGAGCTGTTTTTT.

The V call is TRBV2, the J call TRBJ1-5; D is perhaps TRBD1 (5 bases). V lost 4 bases and J 7 bases, leaving 14 bases between the germline ends. The CDR3 consists of 14 residues. CDR1 and CDR2 from the germline V gene are SNHLY and FYNNEI. As DNA, the CDR3 is TGTGCCAGCAGTGGGCGGGGCCCAGGGCAGCCCCAGCATTTT. Its protein is CASSGRGPGQPQHF. The complete variable domain, with remaining parts taken from reference TRBV2 and TRBJ1-5, reads EPEVTQTPSHQVTQMGQEVILRCVPISNHLYFYWYRQILGQKVEFLVSFYNNEISEKSEIFDDQFSVERPDGSNFTLKIRSTKLEDSAMYFCASSGRGPGQPQHFGDGTRLSIL.

The gene calls are TRBV20-1 and TRBJ2-7, with TRBD2 matching over 9 bases. The CDR3 is 13 amino acids. V was clipped by 6 bases and J by 4 bases; unmatched bases: 7. Germline V gene lookup returns CDR1 DFQATT and CDR2 SNEGSKA (reference sequence). In DNA form, the CDR3 reads TGCAGTGCCACAAGGACTAGCGCATACGAGCAGTACTTC. Translated: CSATRTSAYEQYF.

This clonotype was seen only a few times. The chain uses TRBV6-5 and TRBJ2-7; the D gene could be TRBD1 or TRBD2 (6 bases each). CDR1 and CDR2 (germline): MNHEY, SVGAGI. V was cut by 2 bases and J by 3 bases, with 11 bases left in between. There are 14 residues in the CDR3. As DNA, the CDR3 is TGTGCCAGCAGTTACGGGGGGCGCGGCTACGAGCAGTACTTC. This translates into CASSYGGRGYEQYF.

This clonotype showed up many times. This chain connects TRBV20-1 to TRBJ2-1; 7 bases map to TRBD1. The V and J ends lost 0 bases and 3 bases, in that order; junction bases with no gene match: 5. CDR1 DFQATT and CDR2 SNEGSKA come from the germline V gene (reference sequence). This CDR3 spans 15 amino acids. The CDR3 loop reads CSARERRDSYNEQFF. DNA of the CDR3: TGCAGTGCTAGAGAGAGAAGGGACAGCTACAATGAGCAGTTCTTC.

This clonotype has at least ten counts. V usage is TRBV6-1 and J usage is TRBJ2-5; TRBD2 might be the D (5 bases). The CDR3 consists of 14 residues. Trimming removed 6 bases from V and 2 bases from J, with 13 bases in between. Looked up from germline, CDR1 is MNHNS and CDR2 is SASEGT. The CDR3: CASSRTGDQETQYF. Here the CDR3 DNA reads TGTGCCAGCAGCCGGACTGGAGATCAAGAGACCCAGTACTTC.

The V call is TRBV29-1, the J call TRBJ1-2; 7 nucleotides align to TRBD1. Germline V CDR1 and CDR2: SQVTM, ANQGSEA. The CDR3 is 12 amino acids. Trimming removed 8 bases from V and 4 bases from J; junction bases left unmatched: 7. CDR3 sequence reads: CSFGTAVYGYTF. CDR3 in DNA: TGCAGCTTCGGGACAGCAGTCTATGGCTACACCTTC.

This clonotype showed up just a few times. J is TRBJ2-2 and V is TRBV3-1, with D unclear. The CDR3 sequence is 13 residues long. Trimming pared 0 bases from V and 8 bases from J, leaving 7 bases between. From germline, CDR1 is LGHDT and CDR2 YNNKEL (reference sequence). Written as DNA, the CDR3 is TGTGCCAGCAGCCAAGAATTTAGGGGGGAGCTGTTTTTT. It is translated as CASSQEFRGELFF.

Ten or more counts support this clonotype. The chain carries TRBV15 and TRBJ2-7, with D uncertain. V was cut by 5 bases and J by 2 bases, with 22 bases left in between. The CDR3 is made up of 17 amino acids. Germline assignment: CDR1 LNHNV and CDR2 YYDKDF (reference sequence). The CDR3: CATSPHPNNVPTYEQYF. The CDR3 DNA is TGTGCCACCAGCCCGCACCCCAACAATGTTCCTACCTACGAGCAGTACTTC.

This clonotype was seen many times. This sequence joins TRBV6-1 and TRBJ2-1; 12 bases fit TRBD1. The germline V gene has CDR1 MNHNS and CDR2 SASEGT. This CDR3 is built from 17 residues. The V gene end was trimmed by 8 bases and the J gene end by 9 bases; junction bases not matched to a gene: 17. Here the CDR3 reads CASQRDPGQGAFSEQFF. CDR3 sequence (DNA): TGTGCCAGCCAACGGGACCCGGGACAGGGGGCGTTCAGTGAGCAGTTCTTC.

This clonotype has a handful of counts. This chain uses TRBV20-1 with TRBJ1-2, with D tentatively TRBD1 (5 bases). Germline CDR1 DFQATT, CDR2 SNEGSKA (reference sequence). The CDR3 is 14 residues long. The V end was cut by 0 bases, the J end by 7 bases, with 15 bases between. The CDR3, as DNA: TGCAGTGCTAGAGATCGGAAAGGGGAGGGTGGCTACACCTTC. Its protein is CSARDRKGEGGYTF.

This rearrangement joins TRBV12-5 to TRBJ2-3; D gene uncertain. The V end lost 5 bases, the J end lost 2 bases, and 8 bases lay between the germline ends. The CDR3 has 13 residues. CDR1 is LGHNT, CDR2 FRNRAP, per germline. CDR3 bases: TGTGCTAGTGGTGAGCCGTCCACAGATACGCAGTATTTT. Its protein is CASGEPSTDTQYF.

The V call is TRBV29-1, the J call TRBJ2-1, with TRBD1 matching over 7 bases. This CDR3 region has 13 residues. Germline lookup yields CDR1 SQVTM and CDR2 ANQGSEA. Trimming at V came to 6 bases and at J to 3 bases, leaving 5 bases not matched to a gene. As DNA, the CDR3 is TGCAGCGTCACAGACAGGGTCTACAATGAGCAGTTCTTC. Amino acids: CSVTDRVYNEQFF.

This clonotype was found a few times. The chain links TRBV29-1 to TRBJ2-1, with no clear D. Trimming stripped 5 bases from V and 8 bases from J, with 7 bases between. The CDR3 totals 10 residues. Germline V gene sequence: CDR1 SQVTM, CDR2 ANQGSEA. CDR3 in amino acids: CSVFWDEQFF. The CDR3 DNA reads TGCAGCGTTTTTTGGGATGAGCAGTTCTTC.

This clonotype was detected ten times or more. This sequence joins TRBV20-1 and TRBJ2-7; a possible D gene is TRBD2 (6 bases). Germline CDR1 and CDR2: DFQATT and SNEGSKA (reference sequence). This CDR3 is 14 amino acids long. V lost 0 bases and J 0 bases, leaving 9 bases between the germline ends. The CDR3 region has the DNA TGCAGTGCTAGAGATCTCGGGAGCTCCTACGAGCAGTACTTC. This codes for CSARDLGSSYEQYF.

This clonotype was counted between two and nine times. Possible read error: a much larger clone is one base away. The chain employs TRBV12-3 or TRBV12-4 and TRBJ2-2, with 7 bases fitting TRBD1. The CDR3 runs to 15 residues. J lost 0 bases, V lost 6 bases, and 4 bases had no gene match. In nucleotides, the CDR3 is TGTGCCAGCAGGTCCGGGACAGCGAACACCGGGGAGCTGTTTTTT. Protein: CASRSGTANTGELFF.

The chain has TRBV2 and TRBJ2-3; D might be TRBD1 (5 bases). This CDR3 is 15 amino acids long. Germline-derived CDR1 and CDR2 are SNHLY and FYNNEI. The germline V and J ends were trimmed by 8 bases and 0 bases, with 15 bases remaining between them. The CDR3 here is CASSGWDASTDTQYF. In DNA form, the CDR3 reads TGTGCCAGCTCAGGGTGGGATGCTAGCACAGATACGCAGTATTTT.

Only a few counts were recorded for this clonotype. The rearrangement links TRBV7-2 to TRBJ2-1; D remains ambiguous. V was clipped by 5 bases and J by 4 bases, with 15 bases between them. The CDR3 runs 15 residues. Germline-derived CDR1 and CDR2 are SGHTA and FQGNSA. The CDR3 sequence: CASSQPGLRYNEQFF. The CDR3 nucleotides are TGTGCCAGCAGCCAACCGGGCCTACGGTACAATGAGCAGTTCTTC. Using reference TRBV7-2 and TRBJ2-1 for the parts outside the CDR3, the full variable domain is GAGVSQSPSNKVTEKGKDVELRCDPISGHTALYWYRQSLGQGLEFLIYFQGNSAPDKSGLPSDRFSAERTGGSVSTLTIQRTQQEDSAVYLCASSQPGLRYNEQFFGPGTRLTVL.

The sample holds many counts of this clonotype. This chain joins TRBV25-1 and TRBJ2-7, with TRBD1 as a possible D gene (6 bases). This CDR3 comprises 15 residues. V lost 2 bases to trimming and J lost 1 base, with 12 bases between them. Germline values: CDR1 MGHDK, CDR2 SYGVNS. The CDR3 here is CASSEPGTLSYEQYF. The CDR3 nucleotides are TGTGCCAGCAGTGAACCGGGGACACTTTCCTACGAGCAGTACTTC.

At least ten counts were recorded for this clonotype. V is TRBV27 and J is TRBJ2-1, with 10 bases matching TRBD2. V gave up 7 bases and J gave up 9 bases; unmatched junction bases: 6. CDR1 and CDR2 (germline): MNHEY, SMNVEV (reference sequence). This CDR3 spans 13 amino acids. The CDR3 reads CASTTSGNGEQFF. The DNA for the CDR3 is TGTGCCAGCACCACTAGCGGGAACGGTGAGCAGTTCTTC.

The rearrangement uses TRBV29-1 and TRBJ1-2; no definite D call. Trimming took 6 bases from V and 2 from J, leaving 10 bases between them. Per the germline V gene, CDR1 is SQVTM and CDR2 is ANQGSEA. The CDR3 length is 12 residues. The CDR3 reads CSVWTENYGYTF. In DNA form, the CDR3 reads TGCAGCGTCTGGACGGAAAACTATGGCTACACCTTC.